These T cell receptor beta chains were read from a single sample in a study of Ad26.COV2.S vaccination and SARS-CoV-2 variants. Clones were read by immunoSEQ multiplex PCR, and TCRdb kept only the in-frame ones, dropping some. The table includes 400,000 to 450,000 clones, around nine tenths detected once. The sample in question was peripheral blood, obtained in a trial of Ad26.COV2.S vaccine versus placebo. Receptors were obtained from a person aged 18 to 59 who received the Ad26.COV2.S COVID-19 vaccine or a placebo. Each CDR3 is given without its conserved first and last residue.

TRBV2,TRBJ1-6,ATRGAGGEGRNSPLH
TRBV7-8,TRBJ2-7,ASSLRVAYEQY
TRBV6-5,TRBJ2-5,ASNYRTGWETQY
TRBV14,TRBJ2-1,ASSQVGTLGNEQF
TRBV28,TRBJ1-1,ASSLPWTGGDIPRPF
TRBV4-1,TRBJ1-1,ASSQSGQREAF
TRBV15,TRBJ2-3,ATSRTDRTSTDTQY
TRBV6-5,TRBJ2-5,ASSFDQTQTQY
TRBV7-9,TRBJ2-7,ASSVRTGNLYEQY
TRBV10-1,TRBJ2-1,ASSEPFGGRKGEQF
TRBV19,TRBJ2-7,ASSLSGTYEQY
TRBV5-1,TRBJ2-7,ASSPQGLYEQY
TRBV18,TRBJ2-1,ASSPPWGLAGESSYNEQF
TRBV10-3,TRBJ1-5,AISDDGVSNQPQH
TRBV28,TRBJ1-5,ASSGTGIVQH
TRBV7-2,TRBJ1-2,ASSPFQTGTGKNYGYT
TRBV3-1/TRBV3-2,TRBJ1-2,ASSQVIGQEAENGYT
TRBV19,TRBJ1-5,ASRLLGDQPQH
TRBV25-1,TRBJ2-1,ASSATSGRANEQF
TRBV6-1,TRBJ1-5,ASSDLGYSNQPQH
TRBV18,TRBJ2-7,ASSPRTSDYEQY
TRBV7-9,TRBJ2-7,ASSLAAQLYEQY
TRBV10-3,TRBJ2-5,AIRGQGGKETQY
TRBV18,TRBJ1-1,ASSPQGQMNTEAF
TRBV6-1,TRBJ2-7,ASSGTSGSITYEQY
TRBV7-2,TRBJ2-3,ASSLVSGRGTDTQY